These 9 T cell receptor beta chains were all obtained from the same sample, sequenced in a study of shared clonotypes between healthy human individuals. Clones were read by immunoSEQ multiplex PCR, and TCRdb kept only the in-frame ones, dropping some. The sample lists 2 million or so clones; 90% to 95% were seen once. Sequencing input: naive CD4+ T cells sorted from blood. As for subset: CD45RA+ positively selected. These receptors all stem from a man aged 18 to 35 in good health.

The genes are TRBV5-4 and TRBJ2-3; D is uncertain. The V end was cut by 3 bases, the J end by 1 base, with 6 bases between. CDR1 is SGHNT and CDR2 is YYREEE in the germline V gene (reference sequence). This CDR3 is built from 13 residues. Here the CDR3 reads CASSWSRTDTQYF. The CDR3 DNA reads as TGTGCCAGCAGCTGGAGCCGCACAGATACGCAGTATTTT.

The chain is built from TRBV5-8 and TRBJ1-6; D not resolved. Germline values: CDR1 SGHTS, CDR2 YDEGEE. This CDR3 has 13 residues. The ends were cut back, 2 bases at V and 6 bases at J, with 6 bases in the middle. The chain's CDR3 is CASSFDLNSPLHF. CDR3 nucleotide sequence: TGTGCCAGCAGCTTCGACCTTAATTCACCCCTCCACTTT.

J is TRBJ2-1 and V is TRBV6-5, with 15 bases lining up with TRBD2. Germline values: CDR1 MNHEY, CDR2 SVGAGI. This CDR3 comprises 15 residues. V gave up 4 bases and J gave up 13 bases; unmatched junction bases: 8. The chain's CDR3 is CASSSPGLAGGTQFF. The CDR3 DNA reads as TGTGCCAGCAGTTCCCCGGGACTAGCGGGAGGTACTCAGTTCTTC.

This sequence joins TRBV18 and TRBJ1-1; D call uncertain. Germline V gene lookup returns CDR1 KGHSH and CDR2 LQKENI. The germline V and J ends were trimmed by 6 bases and 4 bases, with 12 bases remaining between them. CDR3 length: 13 amino acids. CDR3 amino acids: CASSLPSPTEAFF. The CDR3 DNA reads as TGTGCCAGCTCGCTACCCTCACCCACTGAAGCTTTCTTT.

This chain uses TRBV6-4 with TRBJ2-4; the D gene is possibly TRBD1 (6 bases). The CDR3 is made up of 16 amino acids. The V end lost 6 bases, the J end lost 1 base, and 16 bases lay between the germline ends. Germline loops: CDR1 MRHNA, CDR2 SNTAGT. The CDR3 region is CASSPDSATAKNIQYF. Written as DNA, the CDR3 is TGTGCCAGCAGCCCGGACAGCGCAACGGCCAAAAACATTCAGTACTTC.

This clone has only one observation. The genes are TRBV5-1 and TRBJ2-2; TRBD2 agrees at 13 bases. The CDR3 runs to 16 residues. CDR1 SGHRS and CDR2 YFSETQ come from the germline V gene. V gave up 3 bases and J gave up 6 bases; unmatched junction bases: 5. The CDR3: CASSWGTSGISGELFF. The CDR3 coding sequence is TGCGCCAGCAGCTGGGGGACTAGCGGGATCTCCGGGGAGCTGTTTTTT.

The chain employs TRBV10-1 and TRBJ2-7, with D perhaps TRBD1 (6 bases). Germline CDR1 WNHNN, CDR2 SYGVQD (reference sequence). V lost 6 bases to trimming and J lost 12 bases, with 15 bases between them. The CDR3 spans 11 residues. CDR3 region: CASRKQGWGYF. CDR3 coding DNA: TGCGCCAGCAGAAAACAGGGTTGGGGGTACTTC.

This chain uses TRBV2 with TRBJ1-4; weak D call: TRBD1 (5 bases). V lost 4 bases and J lost 8, with 14 bases in between. Per the germline V gene, CDR1 is SNHLY and CDR2 is FYNNEI. This CDR3 has 14 amino acids. CDR3: CASSVLMEGEKLFF. DNA of the CDR3: TGTGCCAGCAGTGTTCTTATGGAGGGGGAAAAACTGTTTTTT.

V and J are TRBV9 and TRBJ2-7; D not certain. CDR1 SGDLS and CDR2 YYNGEE come from the germline V gene. CDR3 length: 15 residues. With 0 bases removed from V and 0 bases from J, the gap between germline ends came to 10 bases. CDR3 amino acids: CASSVGKGHSYEQYF. The CDR3 region has the DNA TGTGCCAGCAGCGTAGGGAAGGGCCACTCCTACGAGCAGTACTTC. The whole variable domain, remainder taken from reference TRBV9 and TRBJ2-7, is DSGVTQTPKHLITATGQRVTLRCSPRSGDLSVYWYQQSLDQGLQFLIQYYNGEERAKGNILERFSAQQFPDLHSELNLSSLELGDSALYFCASSVGKGHSYEQYFGPGTRLTVT.